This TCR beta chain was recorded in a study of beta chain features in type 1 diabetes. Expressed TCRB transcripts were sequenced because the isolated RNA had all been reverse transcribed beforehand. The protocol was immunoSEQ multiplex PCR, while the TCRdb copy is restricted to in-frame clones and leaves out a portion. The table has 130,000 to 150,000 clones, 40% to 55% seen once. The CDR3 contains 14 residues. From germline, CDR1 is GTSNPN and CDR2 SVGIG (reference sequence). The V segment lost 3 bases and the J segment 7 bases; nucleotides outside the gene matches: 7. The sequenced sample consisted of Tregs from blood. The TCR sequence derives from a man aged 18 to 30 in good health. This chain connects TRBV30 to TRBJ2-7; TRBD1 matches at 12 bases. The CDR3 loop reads CAWRSGQGAGEQYF. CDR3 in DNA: TGTGCCTGGAGATCGGGACAGGGGGCAGGAGAGCAGTACTTC.